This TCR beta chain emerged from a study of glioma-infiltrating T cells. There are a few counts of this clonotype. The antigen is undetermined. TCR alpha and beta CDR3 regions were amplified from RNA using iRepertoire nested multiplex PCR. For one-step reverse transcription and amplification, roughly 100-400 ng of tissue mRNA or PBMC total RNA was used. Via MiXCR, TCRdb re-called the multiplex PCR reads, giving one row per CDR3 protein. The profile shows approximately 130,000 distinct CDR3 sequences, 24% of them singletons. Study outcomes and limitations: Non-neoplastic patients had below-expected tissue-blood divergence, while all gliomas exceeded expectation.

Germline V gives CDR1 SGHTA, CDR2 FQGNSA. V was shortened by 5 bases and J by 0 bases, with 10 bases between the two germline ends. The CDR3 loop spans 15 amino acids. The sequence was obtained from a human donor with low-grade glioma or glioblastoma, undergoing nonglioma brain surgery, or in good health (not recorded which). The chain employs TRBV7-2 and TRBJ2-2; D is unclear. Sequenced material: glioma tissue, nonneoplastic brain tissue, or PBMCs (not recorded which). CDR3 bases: TGTGCCAGCAGCGCCCGACTCACGAACACCGGGGAGCTGTTTTTT. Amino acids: CASSARLTNTGELFF.